This TCR beta chain is from a study of neoadjuvant nivolumab and ipilimumab in lung cancer (TCRdb year 2020). About the study as a whole: Intravenous nivolumab was dosed at 3 mg/kg on days 1, 15 and 29, and in the combination arm ipilimumab 1 mg/kg was added on day 1 only. TCR repertoires in pretherapy (baseline) peripheral blood were compared with TCR repertoires in tumors resected at surgery after neoadjuvant immune checkpoint blockade. Seven patients had matched pretherapy and resected tumor pairs analyzed, with four treated with nivolumab and three with nivolumab plus ipilimumab. In the trial, almost 45 patients with operable NSCLC were treated, of whom approximately 23 were randomized to nivolumab monotherapy and some 20 to nivolumab plus ipilimumab. The primary trial endpoint was the major pathologic response (MPR) rate in the intention-to-treat population in each study arm.

Taken with the paper, the label for time point translates to: at surgical resection after neoadjuvant nivolumab +/- ipilimumab. The samples were taken from NEOSTAR, a phase 2 randomized trial in operable NSCLC that tested neoadjuvant nivolumab or nivolumab plus ipilimumab, followed by surgery. Points on this clone: Its cognate antigen has yet to be identified. No base qualities exist here, and no much larger clone lies one base off it.

The library came from the immunoSEQ multiplex PCR assay. In the original analysis: Repertoires were summarized by richness and clonality, and significantly expanded and contracted clones were identified between pre- and post-therapy samples. TCRdb limited this immuneACCESS table to in-frame rearrangements with V and J called. A share of clones is missing; checked studies link under half to unresolved V genes, and the rest is unexplained. V and J calls and clone size are as listed in that table; D and trimming were resolved from the DNA. Recorded for this sample are 25,000 to 30,000 clones; 76% of them occurred a single time. About 20% of the sample rests with the top ten. V is reduced by 1 base and J by 5 bases, leaving a spacing of 8 bases between them. Sequences SGHKS (CDR1) and YYEKEE (CDR2) are obtained from the germline V gene (reference sequence). From the cysteine through the phenylalanine, the CDR3 covers 13 amino acids. Only CDR3 DNA is held: 39 bases, read in frame from base 1.

What the research found in general, with its limitations: There was no significant correlation between TCR clonality and pathologic tumor regression, and just a single major-pathologic-response sample was available for the clonality-regression analysis. A small number of samples underwent TCR sequencing. From pretherapy to surgery, tumor T-cell richness and clonality went up in three of three dual-therapy tumors, versus only two of four nivolumab-treated tumors. Resected tumors had greater TCR richness and clonality than tumor-adjacent uninvolved lung, and increases were observed in more dual-therapy-treated tumors. Richness in tumors resected after neoadjuvant therapy showed a positive correlation with pretherapy blood TCR richness (Spearman R = 0.82).

The receptor was derived from an adult with non-small cell lung cancer. This chain is built from TRBV5-5 and TRBJ2-3; no confident D gene assignment can be made. The specimen was tumor tissue, collected after neoadjuvant nivolumab, alone or with ipilimumab, at or shortly before surgery. The CDR3 loop reads CASSLRAQDTQYF. Here is the DNA: TGTGCCAGCAGCTTGCGGGCACAAGATACGCAGTATTTT.